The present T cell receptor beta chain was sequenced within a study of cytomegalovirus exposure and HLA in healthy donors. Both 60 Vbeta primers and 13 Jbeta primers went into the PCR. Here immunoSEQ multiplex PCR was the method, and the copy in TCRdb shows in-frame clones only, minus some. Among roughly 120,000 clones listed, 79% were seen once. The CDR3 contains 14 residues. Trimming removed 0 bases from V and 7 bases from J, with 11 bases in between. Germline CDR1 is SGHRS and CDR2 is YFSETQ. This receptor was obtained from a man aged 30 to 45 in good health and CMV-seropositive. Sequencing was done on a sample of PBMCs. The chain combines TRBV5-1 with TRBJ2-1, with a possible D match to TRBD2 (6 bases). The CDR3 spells CASSLEGGVNEQFF. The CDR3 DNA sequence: TGCGCCAGCAGCTTGGAAGGAGGGGTTAATGAGCAGTTCTTC.